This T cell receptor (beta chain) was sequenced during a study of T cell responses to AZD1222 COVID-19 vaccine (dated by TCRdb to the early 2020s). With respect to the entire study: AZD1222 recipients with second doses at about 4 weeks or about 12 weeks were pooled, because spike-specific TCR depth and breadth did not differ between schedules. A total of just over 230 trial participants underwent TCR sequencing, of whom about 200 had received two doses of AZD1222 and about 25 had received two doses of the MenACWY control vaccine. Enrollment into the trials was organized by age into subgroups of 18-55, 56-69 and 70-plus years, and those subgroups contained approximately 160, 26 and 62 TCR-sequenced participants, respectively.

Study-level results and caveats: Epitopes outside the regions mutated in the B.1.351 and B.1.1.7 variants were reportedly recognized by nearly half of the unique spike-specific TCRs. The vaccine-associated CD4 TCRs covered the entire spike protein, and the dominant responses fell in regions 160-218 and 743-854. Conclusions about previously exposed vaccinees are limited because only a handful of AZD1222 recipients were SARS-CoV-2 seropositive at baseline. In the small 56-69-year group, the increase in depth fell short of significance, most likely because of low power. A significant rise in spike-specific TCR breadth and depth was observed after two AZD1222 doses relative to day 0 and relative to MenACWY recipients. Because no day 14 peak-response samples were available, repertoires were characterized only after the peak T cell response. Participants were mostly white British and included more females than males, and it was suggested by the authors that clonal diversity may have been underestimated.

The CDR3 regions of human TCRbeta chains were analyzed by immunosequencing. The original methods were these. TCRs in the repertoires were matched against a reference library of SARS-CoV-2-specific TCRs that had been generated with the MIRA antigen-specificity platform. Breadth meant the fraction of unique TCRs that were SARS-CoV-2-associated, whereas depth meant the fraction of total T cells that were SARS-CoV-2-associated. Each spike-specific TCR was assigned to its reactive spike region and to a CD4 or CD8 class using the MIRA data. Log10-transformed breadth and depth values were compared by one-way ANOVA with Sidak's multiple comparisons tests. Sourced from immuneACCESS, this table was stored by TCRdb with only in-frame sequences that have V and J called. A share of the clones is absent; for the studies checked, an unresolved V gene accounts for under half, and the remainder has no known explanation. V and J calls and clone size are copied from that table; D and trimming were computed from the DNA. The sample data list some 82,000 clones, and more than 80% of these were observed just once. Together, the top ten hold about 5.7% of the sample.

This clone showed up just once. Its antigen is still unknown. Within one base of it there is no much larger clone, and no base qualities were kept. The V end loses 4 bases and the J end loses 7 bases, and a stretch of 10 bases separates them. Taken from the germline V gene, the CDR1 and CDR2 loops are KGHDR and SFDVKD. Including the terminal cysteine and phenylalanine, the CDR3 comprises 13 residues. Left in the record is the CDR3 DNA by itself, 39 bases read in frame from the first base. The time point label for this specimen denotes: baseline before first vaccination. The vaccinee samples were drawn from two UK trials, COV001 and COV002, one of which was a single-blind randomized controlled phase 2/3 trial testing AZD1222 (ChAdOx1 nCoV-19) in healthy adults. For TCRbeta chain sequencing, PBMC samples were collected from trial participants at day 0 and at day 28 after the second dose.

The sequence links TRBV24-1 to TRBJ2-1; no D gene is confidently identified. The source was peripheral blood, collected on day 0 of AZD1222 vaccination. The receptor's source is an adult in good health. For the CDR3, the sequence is CATSEGSKNEQFF. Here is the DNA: TGTGCCACCAGTGAGGGGTCCAAGAATGAGCAGTTCTTC.